Listed below are T cell receptor beta chains from one sample, sequenced in a study of PD-1 blockade in mismatch repair-deficient tumors. Here immunoSEQ multiplex PCR was the method, and the copy in TCRdb shows in-frame clones only, minus some. Of approximately 79,000 clones listed, more than 80% were seen once; the top ten hold roughly 5.5%. Sequencing used peripheral blood, obtained 44 weeks after starting pembrolizumab. The receptor set was obtained from an adult with mismatch repair-deficient cancer. Each CDR3 is given with its conserved first and last residue. The order of the fields is J gene, clone size, V gene, CDR3 length, D gene, CDR3 protein, CDR3 DNA. A D gene is named only where the DNA matches it firmly. For some rows the clone size is stated as once, few or many, or as a class when expanded; others skip it.

J gene: TRBJ2-2
clone size: NA
V gene: TRBV5-1
CDR3 length: 15
D gene: NA
CDR3 protein: CASSLVIANTGELFF
CDR3 DNA: TGCGCCAGCAGCTTGGTGATAGCGAACACCGGGGAGCTGTTTTTT

J gene: TRBJ2-7
clone size: NA
V gene: TRBV5-4
CDR3 length: 13
D gene: NA
CDR3 protein: CASSPVGANEQYF
CDR3 DNA: TGTGCCAGCAGTCCCGTAGGAGCGAATGAGCAGTACTTC

J gene: TRBJ1-1
clone size: NA
V gene: TRBV2
CDR3 length: 13
D gene: NA
CDR3 protein: CASSSDEGTEAFF
CDR3 DNA: TGTGCCAGCAGTTCGGACGAGGGCACTGAAGCTTTCTTT

J gene: TRBJ2-1
clone size: NA
V gene: TRBV10-1
CDR3 length: 19
D gene: TRBD2
CDR3 protein: CASSGAWTSGSPDYNEQFF
CDR3 DNA: TGCGCCAGCAGTGGGGCCTGGACTAGCGGATCCCCGGACTACAATGAGCAGTTCTTC

J gene: TRBJ2-1
clone size: NA
V gene: TRBV5-4
CDR3 length: 16
D gene: TRBD2
CDR3 protein: CASSLTGLAGNYEQFF
CDR3 DNA: TGTGCCAGCAGCTTGACTGGCCTAGCGGGAAATTATGAGCAGTTCTTC

J gene: TRBJ1-4
clone size: NA
V gene: TRBV19
CDR3 length: 16
D gene: TRBD1
CDR3 protein: CASSPSGTATNEKLFF
CDR3 DNA: TGTGCCAGTAGTCCATCGGGGACAGCAACTAATGAAAAACTGTTTTTT

J gene: TRBJ2-7
clone size: NA
V gene: TRBV6-5
CDR3 length: 15
D gene: NA
CDR3 protein: CASSPDRTPSYEQYF
CDR3 DNA: TGTGCCAGCAGTCCGGACAGAACACCCTCCTACGAGCAGTACTTC

J gene: TRBJ2-4
clone size: NA
V gene: TRBV12-5
CDR3 length: 16
D gene: TRBD1
CDR3 protein: CASGLVLDRGANIQYF
CDR3 DNA: TGTGCTAGTGGTTTGGTTTTGGACAGGGGGGCCAACATTCAGTACTTC

J gene: TRBJ2-2
clone size: NA
V gene: TRBV18
CDR3 length: 17
D gene: TRBD1
CDR3 protein: CASSPEDRERFTGELFF
CDR3 DNA: TGTGCCAGCTCACCAGAAGACAGGGAAAGATTCACCGGGGAGCTGTTTTTT

J gene: TRBJ2-1
clone size: NA
V gene: TRBV15
CDR3 length: 17
D gene: TRBD2
CDR3 protein: CATSREHSGRPYNEQFF
CDR3 DNA: TGTGCCACCAGCAGAGAGCATAGCGGGAGACCCTACAATGAGCAGTTCTTC

J gene: TRBJ2-3
clone size: NA
V gene: TRBV11-2
CDR3 length: 15
D gene: TRBD2
CDR3 protein: CASSFRGRDTDTQYF
CDR3 DNA: TGTGCCAGCAGCTTTCGGGGGAGGGACACAGATACGCAGTATTTT

J gene: TRBJ1-5
clone size: NA
V gene: TRBV7-2
CDR3 length: 15
D gene: TRBD1
CDR3 protein: CASSSSGQGGQPQHF
CDR3 DNA: TGTGCCAGCAGCTCATCAGGACAGGGGGGTCAGCCCCAGCATTTT

J gene: TRBJ2-1
clone size: once
V gene: TRBV6-6
CDR3 length: 15
D gene: TRBD1
CDR3 protein: CASNKGTGLYNEQFF
CDR3 DNA: TGTGCCAGCAACAAGGGGACAGGATTATACAATGAGCAGTTCTTC

J gene: TRBJ2-7
clone size: NA
V gene: TRBV11-1
CDR3 length: 15
D gene: NA
CDR3 protein: CASSPDRQGTYEQYF
CDR3 DNA: TGTGCCAGCAGCCCGGACCGCCAAGGCACCTACGAGCAGTACTTC

J gene: TRBJ2-7
clone size: few
V gene: TRBV30
CDR3 length: 15
D gene: NA
CDR3 protein: CAWTPGGRGKGEQYF
CDR3 DNA: TGTGCCTGGACCCCAGGTGGCAGGGGAAAGGGGGAGCAGTACTTC

J gene: TRBJ1-3
clone size: NA
V gene: TRBV6-1
CDR3 length: 12
D gene: TRBD1
CDR3 protein: CASRGTVNTIYF
CDR3 DNA: TGTGCCAGCAGGGGGACAGTAAACACCATATATTTT

J gene: TRBJ2-3
clone size: few
V gene: TRBV7-2
CDR3 length: 14
D gene: NA
CDR3 protein: CASSLGIGTDTQYF
CDR3 DNA: TGTGCCAGCAGCTTGGGCATTGGCACAGATACGCAGTATTTT

J gene: TRBJ1-2
clone size: NA
V gene: TRBV28
CDR3 length: 14
D gene: NA
CDR3 protein: CASTSSGFNYGYTF
CDR3 DNA: TGTGCCAGCACCAGCAGCGGTTTTAACTATGGCTACACCTTC

J gene: TRBJ1-1
clone size: few
V gene: TRBV6-5
CDR3 length: 13
D gene: NA
CDR3 protein: CASSDSSLTEAFF
CDR3 DNA: TGTGCCAGCAGTGACTCGAGCCTAACTGAAGCTTTCTTT

J gene: TRBJ1-1
clone size: NA
V gene: TRBV5-1
CDR3 length: 14
D gene: TRBD1
CDR3 protein: CASSLGTVDTEAFF
CDR3 DNA: TGCGCCAGCAGCCTTGGGACAGTGGACACTGAAGCTTTCTTT

J gene: TRBJ2-5
clone size: NA
V gene: TRBV6-6
CDR3 length: 15
D gene: NA
CDR3 protein: CASASLVGDQETQYF
CDR3 DNA: TGTGCCAGCGCCTCTCTCGTGGGTGACCAAGAGACCCAGTACTTC

J gene: TRBJ2-3
clone size: once
V gene: TRBV7-2
CDR3 length: 15
D gene: NA
CDR3 protein: CASSFSGLYTDTQYF
CDR3 DNA: TGTGCCAGCAGCTTTTCGGGACTGTACACAGATACGCAGTATTTT

J gene: TRBJ2-7
clone size: NA
V gene: TRBV19
CDR3 length: 17
D gene: TRBD2
CDR3 protein: CASSALIGTSGKDEQYF
CDR3 DNA: TGTGCCAGTAGTGCATTGATCGGGACTAGCGGGAAGGACGAGCAGTACTTC

J gene: TRBJ1-2
clone size: NA
V gene: TRBV5-1
CDR3 length: 14
D gene: NA
CDR3 protein: CASSLTAANYGYTF
CDR3 DNA: TGCGCCAGCAGCTTGACAGCCGCTAACTATGGCTACACCTTC

J gene: TRBJ2-7
clone size: NA
V gene: TRBV5-4
CDR3 length: 17
D gene: TRBD2
CDR3 protein: CASSSAPASGIRHEQYF
CDR3 DNA: TGTGCCAGCAGTTCGGCTCCCGCTAGCGGGATTAGGCACGAGCAGTACTTC

J gene: TRBJ2-7
clone size: NA
V gene: TRBV6-1
CDR3 length: 10
D gene: NA
CDR3 protein: CASRGYEQYF
CDR3 DNA: TGTGCCAGCCGAGGCTACGAGCAGTACTTC

J gene: TRBJ2-6
clone size: NA
V gene: TRBV5-1
CDR3 length: 17
D gene: NA
CDR3 protein: CASSWRPGNDGANVLTF
CDR3 DNA: TGCGCCAGCAGCTGGCGGCCGGGGAACGATGGGGCCAACGTCCTGACTTTC

J gene: TRBJ2-5
clone size: NA
V gene: TRBV7-7
CDR3 length: 13
D gene: NA
CDR3 protein: CASSLKEAETQYF
CDR3 DNA: TGTGCTAGCAGCCTTAAGGAGGCTGAGACCCAGTACTTC

J gene: TRBJ1-5
clone size: NA
V gene: TRBV15
CDR3 length: 16
D gene: NA
CDR3 protein: CATSRGSVNSNQPQHF
CDR3 DNA: TGTGCCACCAGCAGAGGGTCCGTCAATAGCAATCAGCCCCAGCATTTT

J gene: TRBJ1-2
clone size: few
V gene: TRBV18
CDR3 length: 13
D gene: NA
CDR3 protein: CASSQDTNYGYTF
CDR3 DNA: TGTGCCAGCTCACAGGACACTAACTATGGCTACACCTTC

J gene: TRBJ2-5
clone size: NA
V gene: TRBV7-9
CDR3 length: 14
D gene: NA
CDR3 protein: CASSGTEDQETQYF
CDR3 DNA: TGTGCCAGCAGCGGGACCGAGGATCAAGAGACCCAGTACTTC

J gene: TRBJ1-5
clone size: NA
V gene: TRBV12-5
CDR3 length: 12
D gene: NA
CDR3 protein: CASGLVRQPQHF
CDR3 DNA: TGTGCTAGTGGTTTGGTACGACAGCCCCAGCATTTT

J gene: TRBJ1-2
clone size: NA
V gene: TRBV18
CDR3 length: 15
D gene: TRBD1
CDR3 protein: CASSPVDRGGYGYTF
CDR3 DNA: TGTGCCAGCTCACCAGTTGACAGGGGAGGCTATGGCTACACCTTC

J gene: TRBJ2-5
clone size: NA
V gene: TRBV7-6
CDR3 length: 15
D gene: NA
CDR3 protein: CASSSDGSVQETQYF
CDR3 DNA: TGTGCCAGCAGCTCCGACGGGAGTGTACAAGAGACCCAGTACTTC

J gene: TRBJ2-1
clone size: NA
V gene: TRBV5-1
CDR3 length: 17
D gene: TRBD2
CDR3 protein: CASSSLKVAGGYNEQFF
CDR3 DNA: TGCGCCAGCAGCTCTCTAAAAGTAGCGGGAGGTTACAATGAGCAGTTCTTC

J gene: TRBJ1-4
clone size: NA
V gene: TRBV6-4
CDR3 length: 15
D gene: NA
CDR3 protein: CASSDSTSFVEKLFF
CDR3 DNA: TGTGCCAGCAGTGACTCCACCTCCTTTGTTGAAAAACTGTTTTTT

J gene: TRBJ2-7
clone size: NA
V gene: TRBV4-1
CDR3 length: 15
D gene: TRBD1
CDR3 protein: CASSFRDRGSYEQYF
CDR3 DNA: TGCGCCAGCAGTTTCCGGGACAGGGGCTCCTACGAGCAGTACTTC

J gene: TRBJ2-1
clone size: NA
V gene: TRBV4-1
CDR3 length: 14
D gene: NA
CDR3 protein: CASSQDTGYNEQFF
CDR3 DNA: TGCGCCAGCAGCCAAGATACTGGATACAATGAGCAGTTCTTC

J gene: TRBJ1-2
clone size: NA
V gene: TRBV27
CDR3 length: 13
D gene: NA
CDR3 protein: CASRPTAGGGYTF
CDR3 DNA: TGTGCCAGCAGGCCTACCGCCGGGGGTGGCTACACCTTC

J gene: TRBJ2-1
clone size: NA
V gene: TRBV30
CDR3 length: 18
D gene: TRBD2
CDR3 protein: CAWSTSGDPTFPNNEQFF
CDR3 DNA: TGTGCCTGGAGTACTAGCGGGGACCCTACATTCCCCAACAATGAGCAGTTCTTC

J gene: TRBJ2-2
clone size: NA
V gene: TRBV11-3
CDR3 length: 15
D gene: NA
CDR3 protein: CASSLGSGATGELFF
CDR3 DNA: TGTGCCAGCAGCTTAGGTTCAGGGGCCACCGGGGAGCTGTTTTTT

J gene: TRBJ1-1
clone size: NA
V gene: TRBV6-1
CDR3 length: 14
D gene: NA
CDR3 protein: CASSELGVNTEAFF
CDR3 DNA: TGTGCCAGCAGTGAACTGGGGGTGAACACTGAAGCTTTCTTT

J gene: TRBJ2-7
clone size: NA
V gene: TRBV12-5
CDR3 length: 15
D gene: TRBD1
CDR3 protein: CASGSMDRSPYEQYF
CDR3 DNA: TGTGCTAGTGGTTCAATGGACAGGTCCCCCTACGAGCAGTACTTC

J gene: TRBJ1-2
clone size: NA
V gene: TRBV30
CDR3 length: 12
D gene: NA
CDR3 protein: CACAGVGYGYTF
CDR3 DNA: TGTGCCTGTGCAGGGGTCGGCTATGGCTACACCTTC

J gene: TRBJ2-1
clone size: NA
V gene: TRBV4-2
CDR3 length: 12
D gene: NA
CDR3 protein: CASSQEKFEQFF
CDR3 DNA: TGTGCCAGCAGCCAAGAAAAGTTTGAGCAGTTCTTC

J gene: TRBJ2-3
clone size: NA
V gene: TRBV5-6
CDR3 length: 17
D gene: NA
CDR3 protein: CASSLGAFGRSTDTQYF
CDR3 DNA: TGTGCCAGCAGCTTGGGCGCGTTCGGACGGTCCACAGATACGCAGTATTTT

J gene: TRBJ1-1
clone size: once
V gene: TRBV19
CDR3 length: 15
D gene: NA
CDR3 protein: CASSPSDSRNTEAFF
CDR3 DNA: TGTGCCAGTAGTCCCTCGGACAGCCGGAACACTGAAGCTTTCTTT

J gene: TRBJ1-1
clone size: once
V gene: TRBV5-4
CDR3 length: 15
D gene: NA
CDR3 protein: CASSSIGTVNTEAFF
CDR3 DNA: TGTGCCAGCAGCTCCATAGGGACCGTGAACACTGAAGCTTTCTTT

J gene: TRBJ2-5
clone size: NA
V gene: TRBV5-1
CDR3 length: 18
D gene: TRBD2
CDR3 protein: CASSVGLAGRRYQETQYF
CDR3 DNA: TGCGCCAGCAGTGTAGGACTAGCCGGCCGACGTTACCAAGAGACCCAGTACTTC

J gene: TRBJ2-5
clone size: NA
V gene: TRBV29-1
CDR3 length: 14
D gene: NA
CDR3 protein: CSVVSVDIQETQYF
CDR3 DNA: TGCAGCGTTGTTTCCGTAGATATCCAAGAGACCCAGTACTTC

J gene: TRBJ1-1
clone size: few
V gene: TRBV5-5
CDR3 length: 15
D gene: NA
CDR3 protein: CASTDRGALNTEAFF
CDR3 DNA: TGTGCCAGCACCGACCGAGGAGCCCTGAACACTGAAGCTTTCTTT

J gene: TRBJ2-7
clone size: NA
V gene: TRBV19
CDR3 length: 14
D gene: TRBD1
CDR3 protein: CASSRQGTSYEQYF
CDR3 DNA: TGTGCCAGTAGCCGACAGGGGACCTCCTACGAGCAGTACTTC

J gene: TRBJ2-3
clone size: few
V gene: TRBV7-9
CDR3 length: 12
D gene: NA
CDR3 protein: CASSLAPEGQYF
CDR3 DNA: TGTGCCAGCAGCTTGGCCCCCGAGGGGCAGTATTTT

J gene: TRBJ1-2
clone size: few
V gene: TRBV19
CDR3 length: 16
D gene: NA
CDR3 protein: CASSPVDPSGLYGYTF
CDR3 DNA: TGTGCCAGTAGTCCCGTGGATCCATCGGGGCTATATGGCTACACCTTC

J gene: TRBJ2-1
clone size: NA
V gene: TRBV30
CDR3 length: 12
D gene: NA
CDR3 protein: CAFSRGYNEQFF
CDR3 DNA: TGTGCCTTCTCGCGGGGTTACAATGAGCAGTTCTTC